This T cell receptor beta chain was retrieved from a study of CD8+ T cells in alopecia areata. General observations from the study: A great number of expanded lesional clones endured in scalp and blood during tofacitinib.

V lost 5 bases and J 6 bases, leaving 11 bases between the germline ends. The CDR3 runs 13 residues. The germline CDR1 and CDR2 sequences are GTSNPN and SVGIG (reference sequence). After isolation, RNA underwent reverse transcription to generate cDNA as the sequencing template. Here immunoSEQ multiplex PCR was the method, and the copy in TCRdb shows in-frame clones only, minus some. Of approximately 210,000 clones detected, roughly three fifths appear once; the ten largest clones hold around 3.2%. This sample's treatment: oral pan-JAK inhibitor, 5-10 mg twice daily. Note on this clone: The antigen is not known.

This TCR was sampled from a human donor with alopecia areata. The chain employs TRBV30 and TRBJ1-6; perhaps TRBD1 as D (6 bases). Sequenced here: CD4+ T cells sorted from blood, sampled at week 4, from a patient treated with tofacitinib. The CDR3 bases are TGTGCCTGGGGAGACAGGACTAATTCACCCCTCCACTTT. As protein: CAWGDRTNSPLHF.